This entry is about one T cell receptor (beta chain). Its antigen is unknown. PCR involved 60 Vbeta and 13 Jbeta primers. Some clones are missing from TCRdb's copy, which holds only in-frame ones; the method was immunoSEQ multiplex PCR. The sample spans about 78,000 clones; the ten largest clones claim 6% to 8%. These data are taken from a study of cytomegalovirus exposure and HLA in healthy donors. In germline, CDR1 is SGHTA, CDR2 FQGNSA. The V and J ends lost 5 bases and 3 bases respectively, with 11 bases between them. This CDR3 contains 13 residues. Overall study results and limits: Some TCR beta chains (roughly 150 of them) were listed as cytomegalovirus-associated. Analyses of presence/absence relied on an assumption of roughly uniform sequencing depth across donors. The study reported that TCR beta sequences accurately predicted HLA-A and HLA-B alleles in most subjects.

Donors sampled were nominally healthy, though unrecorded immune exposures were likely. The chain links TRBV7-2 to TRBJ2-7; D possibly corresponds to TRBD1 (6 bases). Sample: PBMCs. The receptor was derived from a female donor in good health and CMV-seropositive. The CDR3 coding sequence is TGTGCCAGCAGCCGACAGGTTCACTACGAGCAGTACTTC. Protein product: CASSRQVHYEQYF.